Listed below are T cell receptor beta chains from one sample, sequenced in a study of shared clonotypes between healthy human individuals. Method: immunoSEQ multiplex PCR; TCRdb's copy keeps in-frame clones and lacks some. The repertoire holds approximately 640,000 clones, with around 90% as singletons. The sequencing sample was made of memory CD8+ T cells from PBMCs. The origin of the receptors is a man aged 18 to 35 in good health. Some clones in this sample may be carry-over from other donors' samples. CDR3s include the opening cysteine and the closing phenylalanine or tryptophan. D genes are given only for firm matches. Part of the rows lack a size; the others show once, few, many or a class for expanded clones.

clone_size	v_call	d_call	j_call	cdr3_aa	cdr3_nt
few	TRBV30	NA	TRBJ1-1	CAWSVSTNTEAFF	TGTGCCTGGAGTGTATCGACTAACACTGAAGCTTTCTTT
NA	TRBV27	NA	TRBJ1-1	CASRPIRATEAFF	TGTGCCAGCAGGCCGATCCGGGCTACTGAAGCTTTCTTT
NA	TRBV9	NA	TRBJ2-1	CASSAHAGPYNEQFF	TGTGCCAGCAGCGCCCATGCGGGACCCTACAATGAGCAGTTCTTC
NA	TRBV14	NA	TRBJ1-1	CASSQDMAAEAFF	TGTGCCAGCAGCCAAGATATGGCGGCTGAAGCTTTCTTT
NA	TRBV4-1	NA	TRBJ2-1	CASSQDQGSGNEQFF	TGCGCCAGCAGCCAAGATCAGGGGTCGGGGAATGAGCAGTTCTTC
NA	TRBV10-2	NA	TRBJ1-2	CASSEGEGQSYGYTF	TGCGCCAGCAGTGAGGGTGAGGGGCAGAGCTATGGCTACACCTTC
NA	TRBV6-5	TRBD1	TRBJ1-1	CASSNQGVFTEAFF	TGTGCCAGCAGTAATCAGGGGGTTTTCACTGAAGCTTTCTTT
NA	TRBV29-1	TRBD1	TRBJ1-2	CSADRTGVVDGYTF	TGCAGCGCCGACCGGACAGGGGTCGTGGATGGCTACACCTTC
NA	TRBV7-9	NA	TRBJ1-1	CASSPAVGVSEAFF	TGTGCCAGCAGCCCCGCGGTAGGGGTCTCTGAAGCTTTCTTT
NA	TRBV30	NA	TRBJ2-5	CAWSLGGVETQYF	TGTGCCTGGAGTTTAGGAGGGGTGGAGACCCAGTACTTC
once	TRBV9	TRBD1	TRBJ2-7	CASSPRTGGAPPYDEQYF	TGTGCCAGCAGCCCTAGGACAGGGGGCGCCCCACCCTACGACGAGCAGTACTTC
few	TRBV30	NA	TRBJ1-1	CAWSVLWNTEAFF	TGTGCCTGGAGTGTACTGTGGAACACTGAAGCTTTCTTT
once	TRBV19	TRBD1	TRBJ2-7	CASSIGTGLGEQYF	TGTGCCAGTAGTATCGGGACAGGGCTGGGCGAGCAGTACTTC
NA	TRBV7-9	NA	TRBJ1-3	CASSFKIGNTIYF	TGTGCCAGCAGCTTTAAGATCGGAAACACCATATATTTT
NA	TRBV27	TRBD2	TRBJ2-1	CASSLRLAGLHEQFF	TGTGCCAGCAGCCTTAGACTAGCGGGACTTCATGAGCAGTTCTTC
NA	TRBV5-6	NA	TRBJ1-5	CASSFGPGLNQPQHF	TGTGCCAGCAGCTTTGGTCCGGGCCTCAATCAGCCCCAGCATTTT
NA	TRBV4-2	NA	TRBJ1-4	CASSQDITATTNEKLFF	TGTGCCAGCAGCCAAGATATTACAGCTACAACTAATGAAAAACTGTTTTTT
NA	TRBV7-8	NA	TRBJ1-3	CASSSQVGHGNTIYF	TGTGCCAGCAGCTCACAGGTTGGGCACGGAAACACCATATATTTT
NA	TRBV7-9	NA	TRBJ1-1	CASSTPGTNTEAFF	TGTGCCAGCAGCACCCCAGGGACGAACACTGAAGCTTTCTTT
NA	TRBV15	NA	TRBJ2-7	CATSRDLGRSYEQYF	TGTGCCACCAGCAGAGATCTAGGGCGGAGCTACGAGCAGTACTTC
NA	TRBV7-8	TRBD1	TRBJ1-5	CASSFGQGANNAQHF	TGTGCCAGCAGCTTCGGACAGGGGGCGAACAACGCCCAGCATTTT
once	TRBV27	TRBD1	TRBJ2-7	CASSLYPPSDRIPYEQYF	TGTGCCAGCAGTTTATACCCCCCTTCGGACAGGATTCCCTACGAGCAGTACTTC
NA	TRBV5-8	NA	TRBJ1-1	CASTDAGATGNGAFF	TGTGCCAGCACCGACGCGGGGGCAACAGGTAACGGAGCTTTCTTT
NA	TRBV15	NA	TRBJ2-2	CATSRDLGSPDNTGELFF	TGTGCCACCAGCAGAGATCTAGGCAGTCCAGACAACACCGGGGAGCTGTTTTTT
once	TRBV4-1	NA	TRBJ2-6	CASSQGFDGLLSGANVLTF	TGCGCCAGCAGCCAAGGGTTCGACGGACTGCTTTCCGGGGCCAACGTCCTGACTTTC
NA	TRBV14	NA	TRBJ2-2	CASSQDALARYTGELFF	TGTGCCAGCAGCCAAGATGCCCTAGCGCGGTACACCGGGGAGCTGTTTTTT
NA	TRBV28	TRBD2	TRBJ2-7	CASSPRGGSVYEQYF	TGTGCCAGCAGCCCGAGGGGAGGGTCGGTCTACGAGCAGTACTTC
NA	TRBV9	NA	TRBJ2-1	CASSIINNEQFF	TGTGCCAGCAGCATCATAAACAATGAGCAGTTCTTC
NA	TRBV10-3	NA	TRBJ2-7	CAISAQVNYIIGPYEQYF	TGTGCCATCAGTGCCCAGGTCAACTACATAATAGGTCCCTACGAGCAGTACTTC
few	TRBV6-4	TRBD1	TRBJ1-2	CASSAAGGYGYTF	TGTGCCAGCAGTGCGGCAGGGGGCTATGGCTACACCTTC
NA	TRBV11-2	TRBD2	TRBJ2-7	CASSPGRLAGGGEQYF	TGTGCCAGCAGCCCCGGACGTTTAGCGGGAGGAGGCGAGCAATACTTC
NA	TRBV9	NA	TRBJ2-2	CASTTGSLTGELFF	TGTGCCAGTACAACCGGGTCCTTAACCGGGGAGCTGTTTTTT
NA	TRBV4-3	NA	TRBJ2-7	CASSQGSPLRYEQYF	TGCGCCAGCAGCCAAGGCAGCCCCTTACGGTACGAGCAGTACTTC
NA	TRBV19	NA	TRBJ2-7	CASSLGSYSAYEQYF	TGTGCCAGTAGCTTGGGATCGTATAGCGCCTACGAGCAGTACTTC
NA	TRBV27	NA	TRBJ2-1	CATKRPHGDGDNEQFF	TGTGCCACCAAACGTCCCCACGGGGACGGGGACAATGAGCAGTTCTTC
NA	TRBV28	TRBD2	TRBJ2-1	CASSISSGSWDEQFF	TGTGCCAGCAGTATTTCTAGCGGTTCTTGGGATGAGCAGTTCTTC
NA	TRBV7-9	NA	TRBJ2-7	CASSLGGGEITAYEQYF	TGTGCCAGCAGCTTAGGGGGCGGGGAAATTACTGCCTACGAGCAGTACTTC
few	TRBV2	NA	TRBJ1-5	CASRVRGQPQHF	TGTGCCAGCAGGGTTCGGGGACAGCCCCAGCATTTT
NA	TRBV19	TRBD2	TRBJ2-3	CASARTLAGVSDTQYF	TGTGCCAGTGCCCGCACTCTAGCGGGAGTGTCAGATACGCAGTATTTT
NA	TRBV4-3	NA	TRBJ1-6	CASSQDKGQFPELDNSPLHF	TGCGCCAGCAGCCAAGATAAAGGACAATTTCCCGAGCTGGATAATTCACCCCTCCACTTT